The entry below describes one T cell receptor beta chain. No antigen is known for it. The source of the sample is a study of regulatory and conventional T cells in RAG deficiency. Study observations and caveats: Control T-cell subsets had markedly higher Shannon entropy and lower Simpson indices than RAG-deficient patients.

Per the germline V gene, CDR1 is SGDLS and CDR2 is YYNGEE. The CDR3 covers 18 residues. The ends were cut back, 2 bases at V and 2 bases at J, with 21 bases in the middle. Conventional CD4+ T cells were sorted from blood as CD25-low CD127-high cells. Generated by immunoSEQ multiplex PCR, the TCRdb table keeps only in-frame clones and is missing some. Among approximately 48,000 clones listed, over 80% were seen once. These data are also associated with another study on regulatory T cells. According to that study: The primer mix had 52 TRBV and 13 TRBJ primers. Regulatory T cells showed the strongest V-J pair restriction and V/J gene skewing among patient repertoires.

This TCR derives from a human donor in good health. The chain links TRBV9 to TRBJ2-3, with D possibly TRBD2 on 6 matching bases. Sequencing used CD4+ effector T cells sorted from blood. The CDR3 DNA reads TGTGCCAGCAGCGTCCCCGAAAGGGGCGGGGACTCCACAGATACGCAGTATTTT. Translation: CASSVPERGGDSTDTQYF.